Shown below are 22 T cell receptor beta chains from a single sample sequenced in a study of shared clonotypes between healthy human individuals. The naive CD8 fraction comprised CD45RO-negative cells positively selected for CCR7 and excluded terminally differentiated effector memory CD45RA+ cells. This table comes from immunoSEQ multiplex PCR, and its TCRdb copy is limited to in-frame clones, with some not included. In the table there are around 2,000,000 clones, under 95% of which are singletons. The sequenced material came from naive CD8+ T cells from PBMCs. The receptors originated from a man aged 18 to 29 in good health. Some clones in this sample may be carry-over from other donors' samples.

CDR3 nucleotide sequence: TGTGCCAGCAGTTCGTACAGGGGGCGGCGGGGAGAGCATTTT. Residues: CASSSYRGRRGEHF. The chain is built from TRBV28 and TRBJ1-5, with 9 bases fitting TRBD1. The trim removed 4 bases at V and 14 bases at J, leaving 12 bases unmatched. From germline, CDR1 is MDHEN and CDR2 SYDVKM. CDR3 length: 14 residues. Looking up the rest from reference TRBV28 and TRBJ1-5 gives the full variable domain: DVKVTQSSRYLVKRTGEKVFLECVQDMDHENMFWYRQDPGLGLRLIYFSYDVKMKEKGDIPEGYSVSREKKERFSLILESASTNQTSMYLCASSSYRGRRGEHFGDGTRLSIL.

The chain links TRBV6-6 to TRBJ2-7; maybe TRBD1 (5 bases). The CDR3 sequence is 15 residues long. V lost 10 bases, J lost 1 base, and 20 bases lay in between. Looked up from germline, CDR1 is MNHNY and CDR2 is SVGAGI (reference sequence). In DNA, the CDR3 is TGTGCCACCATGTACTGGGGCTCCGAATCCTACGAGCAGTACTTC. Residues: CATMYWGSESYEQYF.

V and J are TRBV27 and TRBJ2-5; 9 nucleotides line up with TRBD2. Germline-derived CDR1 and CDR2 are MNHEY and SMNVEV (reference sequence). J gave up 5 bases and V 2 bases, and 9 bases lay outside the gene matches. This CDR3 comprises 16 residues. Written as DNA, the CDR3 is TGTGCCAGCAGTTTAGGGGCGCGGGAGGGCGCGGAGACCCAGTACTTC. It codes for CASSLGAREGAETQYF.

The V and J genes are TRBV9 and TRBJ2-7; TRBD1 is a possible D gene (6 bases). V dropped 3 bases and J dropped 2 bases, with 18 bases sitting between them. The CDR3 totals 16 residues. The germline CDR1 and CDR2 sequences are SGDLS and YYNGEE. The CDR3 loop reads CASSEGGDTITYEQYF. The CDR3 DNA follows: TGTGCCAGCAGCGAGGGTGGGGACACTATAACCTACGAGCAGTACTTC.

The chain is built from TRBV27 and TRBJ2-3; 8 positions agree with TRBD2. With 11 bases clipped from V and 0 bases from J, the junction kept 16 bases outside the gene matches. This CDR3 has 17 residues. Germline V gene sequence: CDR1 MNHEY, CDR2 SMNVEV (reference sequence). CDR3 amino acids: CAPRERLAGRSTDTQYF. DNA for the CDR3: TGTGCCCCCCGAGAGAGGCTAGCGGGCCGTAGCACAGATACGCAGTATTTT.

This clone was seen only a few times. The V and J genes are TRBV28 and TRBJ2-1; D gene unclear. The CDR3 has 11 residues. Per the germline V gene, CDR1 is MDHEN and CDR2 is SYDVKM. The germline V and J ends were trimmed by 6 bases and 15 bases, with 15 bases remaining between them. DNA of the CDR3: TGTGCCAGCAGGGCGGAGTGGGGATGGTTCTTC. Its protein is CASRAEWGWFF.

V usage is TRBV7-3 and J usage is TRBJ2-1; D uncertain. This CDR3 comprises 16 residues. V lost 4 bases, J lost 5 bases, and 18 bases lay in between. From germline, CDR1 is SGHTA and CDR2 FQGTGA. CDR3 nucleotides: TGTGCCAGCAGCTCCGACCCTAGAGACGGAGACAATGAGCAGTTCTTC. It is translated as CASSSDPRDGDNEQFF. The full variable domain, in which reference TRBV7-3 and TRBJ2-1 provide the parts outside the CDR3, is GAGVSQTPSNKVTEKGKYVELRCDPISGHTALYWYRQSLGQGPEFLIYFQGTGAADDSGLPNDRFFAVRPEGSVSTLKIQRTERGDSAVYLCASSSDPRDGDNEQFFGPGTRLTVL.

This clone was counted a single time. At the DNA level, this CDR3 is encoded by other sequences in the same sample as well. The V call is TRBV27, the J call TRBJ2-7; 9 bases fit TRBD1. J was trimmed by 4 bases and V by 0 bases; bases with no gene match: 1. In germline, CDR1 is MNHEY, CDR2 SMNVEV (reference sequence). CDR3 length: 14 residues. The CDR3 loop is CASSLSGTGYEQYF. The CDR3 DNA sequence: TGTGCCAGCAGTTTATCTGGGACAGGGTACGAGCAGTACTTC.

V gene TRBV7-9 combines with J gene TRBJ1-3; D is ambiguous. Trimming shortened V by 10 bases and J by 0 bases, and 10 bases separated the two germline ends. There are 13 residues in the CDR3. Germline V gene sequence: CDR1 SEHNR, CDR2 FQNEAQ (reference sequence). The CDR3 coding sequence is TGTGCCACCGGCACAGTCTCTGGAAACACCATATATTTT. It specifies CATGTVSGNTIYF.

The genes are TRBV11-3 and TRBJ1-5; D is unresolved. From germline, CDR1 is SGHNT and CDR2 YENEEA. Trimming removed 6 bases at V and 3 bases at J, with 21 bases between. The CDR3 runs 17 residues. Written as DNA, the CDR3 is TGTGCCAGCAGACTCGTACCCGTGGAGCCACCCAATCAGCCCCAGCATTTT. Translation: CASRLVPVEPPNQPQHF.

This chain joins TRBV9 and TRBJ2-6; D unclear. CDR1 is SGDLS, CDR2 YYNGEE, per germline. This CDR3 has 15 residues. V lost 5 bases to trimming and J lost 0 bases, with 9 bases between them. For the CDR3, the DNA is TGTGCCAGCAGAGATACAGCCTCTGGGGCCAACGTCCTGACTTTC. It specifies CASRDTASGANVLTF. Full variable domain (missing parts from reference TRBV9 and TRBJ2-6): DSGVTQTPKHLITATGQRVTLRCSPRSGDLSVYWYQQSLDQGLQFLIQYYNGEERAKGNILERFSAQQFPDLHSELNLSSLELGDSALYFCASRDTASGANVLTFGAGSRLTVL.

The chain is built from TRBV7-9 and TRBJ2-1; D remains ambiguous. The CDR3 is made up of 11 amino acids. Germline V gene lookup returns CDR1 SEHNR and CDR2 FQNEAQ (reference sequence). V was clipped by 10 bases and J by 7 bases, with 11 bases between them. CDR3 loop: CATKIGNEQFF. The DNA for the CDR3 is TGTGCCACGAAAATAGGAAATGAGCAGTTCTTC.

The chain carries TRBV27 and TRBJ1-3; D ambiguous. The V end lost 0 bases, the J end lost 4 bases, and 10 bases lay between the germline ends. Germline assignment: CDR1 MNHEY and CDR2 SMNVEV (reference sequence). This CDR3 is built from 15 residues. DNA for the CDR3: TGTGCCAGCAGTTTATCGTCCGAGGGAGGAAACACCATATATTTT. Translation: CASSLSSEGGNTIYF.

The rearrangement uses TRBV15 and TRBJ1-2; D not certain. CDR3 length: 16 residues. V was clipped by 0 bases and J by 3 bases, with 14 bases between them. In germline, CDR1 is LNHNV, CDR2 YYDKDF (reference sequence). The CDR3 DNA sequence: TGTGCCACCAGCAGAGATATGGGTCGGGGAGACTATGGCTACACCTTC. Residues: CATSRDMGRGDYGYTF.

The V call is TRBV7-6, the J call TRBJ2-1; D not certain. V gave up 5 bases and J gave up 0 bases, with 17 bases separating them. Looked up from germline, CDR1 is SGHVS and CDR2 is FNYEAQ. This CDR3 region has 17 residues. DNA for the CDR3: TGTGCCAGCAGCCCCCAGAGGATCCTAAGCTCCTACAATGAGCAGTTCTTC. Its translation is CASSPQRILSSYNEQFF.

The chain has TRBV19 and TRBJ1-5; TRBD1 agrees at 9 bases. V was pared by 7 bases and J by 0 bases, with 10 bases of the junction left unmatched. This CDR3 comprises 17 residues. Germline CDR1 and CDR2: LNHDA and SQIVND (reference sequence). The DNA of the CDR3 is TGTGCCAGTATGGACAGGGGCGGTTTTTATAGCAATCAGCCCCAGCATTTT. Translation gives CASMDRGGFYSNQPQHF.

This clone was recorded once. The chain combines TRBV5-1 with TRBJ2-7, with 7 nucleotides matching TRBD1. The junction had 10 bases not matched to a gene; V was cut back by 1 base and J by 6 bases. CDR1 SGHRS and CDR2 YFSETQ come from the germline V gene. The CDR3 spans 15 residues. The CDR3 spells CASSLTRDRSSEQYF. CDR3 DNA sequence: TGCGCCAGCAGCTTGACCAGGGACAGAAGTTCCGAGCAGTACTTC. Drawing the rest from reference TRBV5-1 and TRBJ2-7, the complete variable domain is KAGVTQTPRYLIKTRGQQVTLSCSPISGHRSVSWYQQTPGQGLQFLFEYFSETQRNKGNFPGRFSGRQFSNSRSEMNVSTLELGDSALYLCASSLTRDRSSEQYFGPGTRLTVT.

This chain connects TRBV11-2 to TRBJ2-2, with D tentatively TRBD1 (6 bases). Germline CDR1 is SGHAT and CDR2 is FQNNGV. Trimming shortened V by 2 bases and J by 6 bases, and 13 bases separated the two germline ends. The CDR3 contains 15 residues. Written as DNA, the CDR3 is TGTGCCAGCAGCTTATTTGTGGGGGCGTCCGGGGAGCTGTTTTTT. This translates into CASSLFVGASGELFF.

The chain couples TRBV7-3 to TRBJ2-1, with TRBD2 identical over 16 bases. This CDR3 has 15 residues. In germline, CDR1 is SGHTA, CDR2 FQGTGA. V lost 5 bases and J lost 12; bases outside the gene matches: 7. In nucleotides, the CDR3 is TGTGCCAGCAGCCCGGGACTAGCGGGAGGGATGGGGCAGTTCTTC. Amino acid sequence: CASSPGLAGGMGQFF.

This clone came up once. In the same sample, other DNA sequences code for this CDR3. The chain is built from TRBV5-1 and TRBJ1-3; 7 bases are shared with TRBD1. This CDR3 has 15 amino acids. CDR1 and CDR2 (germline): SGHRS, YFSETQ. V was clipped by 2 bases and J by 0 bases; unmatched bases: 2. DNA for the CDR3: TGCGCCAGCAGCTTAGGGACAGCCTCTGGAAACACCATATATTTT. This encodes CASSLGTASGNTIYF.

The chain joins TRBV6-1 to TRBJ1-1, with 8 positions matching TRBD1. V dropped 2 bases and J dropped 10; count of bases not matched to a gene: 12. This CDR3 has 15 residues. CDR1 and CDR2 from the germline V gene are MNHNS and SASEGT. Here the CDR3 DNA reads TGTGCCAGCAGTGAAACCCGGACAGGGATGGTTGGAGCTTTCTTT. It translates to CASSETRTGMVGAFF.

The rearrangement uses TRBV6-1 and TRBJ2-7; 10 nucleotides match TRBD2. V was pared by 6 bases and J by 2 bases, with 7 bases of the junction left unmatched. The germline V gene has CDR1 MNHNS and CDR2 SASEGT. There are 15 residues in the CDR3. CDR3 nucleotides: TGTGCCAGCAGGTTCGGGACTAGCGAACCCTACGAGCAGTACTTC. It translates to CASRFGTSEPYEQYF.